One sample yielded the 20 T cell receptor beta chains listed below, sequenced in a study of blood T cell repertoires in COVID-19. Assay used: immunoSEQ multiplex PCR; TCRdb lists only in-frame clones, some missing. This table has 200,000 to 250,000 clones, around 90% appearing once. Sequenced input: peripheral blood. These receptors all stem from a man in his thirties or forties with acute or convalescent COVID-19.

V gene TRBV2 combines with J gene TRBJ2-7; 8 bases agree with TRBD1. Germline V gene lookup returns CDR1 SNHLY and CDR2 FYNNEI. Losses at the gene ends were 6 bases for V and 0 bases for J; bases not matched to a gene: 4. The CDR3 spans 14 residues. CDR3 amino acids: CASRRTGSSYEQYF. The CDR3 coding sequence is TGTGCCAGCAGAAGGACAGGGAGCTCCTACGAGCAGTACTTC.

The rearrangement uses TRBV2 and TRBJ2-5; a possible D gene is TRBD2 (5 bases). V was cut by 7 bases and J by 0 bases, with 15 bases left in between. Germline values: CDR1 SNHLY, CDR2 FYNNEI. This CDR3 comprises 15 residues. The CDR3 DNA follows: TGTGCCAGCACAACTTTCGGGGAGTACCAAGAGACCCAGTACTTC. It translates to CASTTFGEYQETQYF.

The chain is built from TRBV9 and TRBJ2-3, with D possibly matching TRBD2 (5 bases). The V and J ends lost 4 bases and 4 bases respectively, with 13 bases between them. CDR1 SGDLS and CDR2 YYNGEE come from the germline V gene. The CDR3 is made up of 14 amino acids. The CDR3 region has the DNA TGTGCCAGCAGCCTACGAGGGCGGGCAGATACGCAGTATTTT. Its translation: CASSLRGRADTQYF.

This clone was detected once. The chain joins TRBV12-3 or TRBV12-4 to TRBJ2-5, with D perhaps TRBD2 (5 bases). The CDR3 consists of 12 residues. V was pared by 2 bases and J by 6 bases, with 7 bases between. CDR3 sequence (DNA): TGTGCCAGCAGTTTAACGGGGAAGACCCAGTACTTC. This codes for CASSLTGKTQYF.

The table lists this clone with a few counts. V is TRBV6-5 and J is TRBJ1-5; tentatively, D is TRBD1 (5 bases). The V and J ends lost 5 bases and 7 bases respectively, with 15 bases between them. The CDR3 is 14 amino acids. The germline V gene encodes CDR1 MNHEY and CDR2 SVGAGI. The CDR3 DNA reads TGTGCCAGCAGTACCTACCGGGGGGGACAGCCCCAGCATTTT. Its translation: CASSTYRGGQPQHF.

V is TRBV5-1 and J is TRBJ2-7; no definite D call. Germline assignment: CDR1 SGHRS and CDR2 YFSETQ. The CDR3 extends over 14 amino acids. Deletions cut 4 bases from V and 3 bases from J, with 14 bases between. In DNA form, the CDR3 reads TGCGCCAGCAGCCTTTTGGCAACAAACTACGAGCAGTACTTC. Encoded protein: CASSLLATNYEQYF.

Points on this clone: A read error may produce the germline difference seen at one junction end. The V and J genes are TRBV5-6 and TRBJ1-1; 8 bases map to TRBD1. The germline CDR1 and CDR2 sequences are SGHDT and YYEEEE. This CDR3 is built from 17 residues. This CDR3 reads CASRRPDREGLGTEAFF. In DNA form, the CDR3 reads TGTGCCAGCAGAAGACCGGACAGGGAGGGCTTAGGCACTGAAGCTTTTTTT.

The chain's CDR3 is CASSFTRLAQETQYF. Here the CDR3 DNA reads TGTGCCAGCAGCTTTACAAGACTAGCCCAAGAGACCCAGTACTTC. The V and J genes are TRBV28 and TRBJ2-5; 7 positions agree with TRBD2. The CDR3 consists of 15 residues. V was clipped by 6 bases and J by 1 base; unmatched bases: 8. Looked up from germline, CDR1 is MDHEN and CDR2 is SYDVKM.

This clone was observed a few times. The V call is TRBV6-1, the J call TRBJ1-5; weak D call: TRBD1 (6 bases). CDR1 is MNHNS, CDR2 SASEGT, per germline. V shed 3 bases and J shed 0 bases, with 18 bases lying between them. The CDR3 contains 18 residues. The CDR3 DNA reads TGTGCCAGCAGTGAGGTAGGGACACCTAGTTATAGCAATCAGCCCCAGCATTTT. Protein: CASSEVGTPSYSNQPQHF.

Concerning this clone: The missing conserved phenylalanine or tryptophan at the end of this CDR3 makes a read error likely. Because the CDR3's place on the DNA is in doubt, the DNA is left out and the CDR3 is given as listed by TCRdb. The gene calls are TRBV6-5 and TRBJ1-2. Germline assignment: CDR1 MNHEY and CDR2 SVGAGI. A total of 11 residues make up the CDR3, ends included. The CDR3 reads CASSYAGLREQ.

The chain has TRBV5-1 and TRBJ2-7, with D perhaps TRBD2 (6 bases). Germline lookup yields CDR1 SGHRS and CDR2 YFSETQ. The CDR3 runs to 16 residues. The ends were cut back, 0 bases at V and 2 bases at J, with 15 bases in the middle. CDR3 DNA sequence: TGCGCCAGCAGCTTGGTCGGCGGGACCAGGGCCTACGAGCAGTACTTC. Translated: CASSLVGGTRAYEQYF.

The rearrangement uses TRBV19 and TRBJ1-3; D is unclear. Germline CDR1 reads LNHDA; CDR2 reads SQIVND (reference sequence). This CDR3 is built from 14 residues. V was cut by 6 bases and J by 0 bases, with 9 bases left in between. The CDR3 protein is CASRSGSSGNTIYF. Here the CDR3 DNA reads TGTGCCAGTAGAAGTGGCAGCTCTGGAAACACCATATATTTT. The complete variable domain, with remaining parts taken from reference TRBV19 and TRBJ1-3, reads DGGITQSPKYLFRKEGQNVTLSCEQNLNHDAMYWYRQDPGQGLRLIYYSQIVNDFQKGDIAEGYSVSREKKESFPLTVTSAQKNPTAFYLCASRSGSSGNTIYFGEGSWLTVV.

This clone was seen once. The chain uses TRBV5-1 and TRBJ1-4; no definite D call. CDR1 and CDR2 (germline): SGHRS, YFSETQ. Trimming cost V 0 bases and J 4 bases, with 7 bases left between them. The CDR3 consists of 14 residues. CDR3 in amino acids: CASSLGGYNEKLFF. CDR3 DNA sequence: TGCGCCAGCAGCTTGGGAGGGTATAATGAAAAACTGTTTTTT.

This clone was observed a handful of times. This sequence joins TRBV7-9 and TRBJ2-7; maybe TRBD2 (6 bases). The CDR3 has 14 residues. The germline V and J ends were trimmed by 2 bases and 3 bases, with 11 bases remaining between them. Germline CDR1 SEHNR, CDR2 FQNEAQ (reference sequence). CDR3 region: CASSLLADNYEQYF. CDR3 coding DNA: TGTGCCAGCAGCTTATTAGCGGACAACTACGAGCAGTACTTC.

The rearrangement uses TRBV9 and TRBJ1-2, with unresolved D. CDR1 is SGDLS, CDR2 YYNGEE, per germline. This CDR3 comprises 12 residues. V lost 0 bases and J 4 bases, leaving 4 bases between the germline ends. CDR3 in amino acids: CASSVDSYGYTF. DNA for the CDR3: TGTGCCAGCAGCGTAGACAGCTATGGCTACACCTTC.

This chain uses TRBV5-1 with TRBJ2-7; tentative D call: TRBD2 (6 bases). V was clipped by 0 bases and J by 5 bases, with 15 bases between them. Germline V CDR1 and CDR2: SGHRS, YFSETQ. CDR3 length equals 15 residues. CDR3 DNA: TGCGCCAGCAGCTTGGCCCCTTTTAGCGGCCACGAGCAGTACTTC. Translation gives CASSLAPFSGHEQYF.

The chain joins TRBV18 to TRBJ1-4, with TRBD1 matching 7 bases. This CDR3 has 14 amino acids. CDR1 is KGHSH, CDR2 LQKENI, per germline. V lost 5 bases and J lost 5; bases outside the gene matches: 5. This CDR3 is CASSTLDRNEKLFF. The CDR3 coding sequence is TGTGCCAGCTCAACATTGGACAGGAATGAAAAACTGTTTTTT.

This clone appeared once. The chain uses TRBV24-1 and TRBJ2-3; 11 bases map to TRBD2. The CDR3 sequence is 14 residues long. After removal of 10 bases from V and 1 base from J, the junction contained 3 bases not matched to a gene. From germline, CDR1 is KGHDR and CDR2 SFDVKD. This CDR3 is CATGLAERTDTQYF. The CDR3 DNA follows: TGTGCCACGGGACTAGCGGAGCGCACAGATACGCAGTATTTT.

V is TRBV4-2 and J is TRBJ1-4; D ambiguous. Trimming removed 4 bases at V and 4 bases at J, with 16 bases between. Per germline, CDR1 LGHNA and CDR2 YNFKEQ. The CDR3 is 16 amino acids. For the CDR3, the DNA is TGTGCCAGCAGCCCACGTATTTCGGGGATTAATGAAAAACTGTTTTTT. Amino acids: CASSPRISGINEKLFF.

This clone was recorded a few times. V gene TRBV2 combines with J gene TRBJ2-2, with 9 positions matching TRBD2. The CDR3 extends over 15 amino acids. With V trimmed by 8 bases and J by 4 bases, 8 bases remained unmatched. Germline V gene data show CDR1 as SNHLY and CDR2 as FYNNEI. CDR3 in DNA: TGTGCCAGCCATTTAGCGGGAGAGATCACCGGGGAGCTGTTTTTT. Amino acid sequence: CASHLAGEITGELFF. Combining the CDR3 with reference TRBV2 and TRBJ2-2 gives the whole variable domain EPEVTQTPSHQVTQMGQEVILRCVPISNHLYFYWYRQILGQKVEFLVSFYNNEISEKSEIFDDQFSVERPDGSNFTLKIRSTKLEDSAMYFCASHLAGEITGELFFGEGSRLTVL.